The 26 T cell receptor beta chains below all came from one sample that was sequenced in a study of long-term antiretroviral therapy in people with HIV. Researchers ran immunoSEQ v3.0 at survey level. Sequencing used immunoSEQ multiplex PCR; TCRdb keeps in-frame clones, though not all of them. Among about 31,000 clones listed, 70% to 90% were seen once. Sample: unsorted PBMCs, taken 0.8 years before starting antiretroviral therapy. These receptors were collected from a man between 18 and 35 years old with HIV.

The chain couples TRBV29-1 to TRBJ1-5, with D possibly being TRBD1 (6 bases). V was pared by 6 bases and J by 4 bases, with 16 bases between. The CDR3 has 14 residues. The V gene's germline CDR1 is SQVTM and CDR2 ANQGSEA. CDR3 amino acids: CSVGAGGWNQPQHF. DNA for the CDR3: TGCAGCGTGGGGGCCGGGGGTTGGAATCAGCCCCAGCATTTT. Full variable domain (remainder filled in from reference TRBV29-1 and TRBJ1-5): SAVISQKPSRDICQRGTSLTIQCQVDSQVTMMFWYRQQPGQSLTLIATANQGSEATYESGFVIDKFPISRPNLTFSTLTVSNMSPEDSSIYLCSVGAGGWNQPQHFGDGTRLSIL.

The V gene is TRBV6-5, the J gene TRBJ2-3, with 8 bases matching TRBD1. Trimming at V came to 4 bases and at J to 2 bases, leaving 5 bases not matched to a gene. The CDR3 runs 15 residues. Germline V gene data show CDR1 as MNHEY and CDR2 as SVGAGI. CDR3 loop: CASSSDREYTDTQYF. The CDR3 region has the DNA TGTGCCAGCAGTTCGGACAGGGAGTACACAGATACGCAGTATTTT.

The rearrangement uses TRBV9 and TRBJ1-2; TRBD1 agrees at 9 bases. Per the germline V gene, CDR1 is SGDLS and CDR2 is YYNGEE. V was clipped by 2 bases and J by 8 bases; unmatched bases: 7. The CDR3 consists of 14 residues. Here the CDR3 DNA reads TGTGCCAGCAGCGTGGAACAGGGGGCGGAGGGCTACACCTTC. Residues: CASSVEQGAEGYTF. The full variable domain, its missing parts supplied by reference TRBV9 and TRBJ1-2, is DSGVTQTPKHLITATGQRVTLRCSPRSGDLSVYWYQQSLDQGLQFLIQYYNGEERAKGNILERFSAQQFPDLHSELNLSSLELGDSALYFCASSVEQGAEGYTFGSGTRLTVV.

A few counts support this clone. The chain uses TRBV7-9 and TRBJ2-1, with 12 positions matching TRBD1. This CDR3 spans 16 amino acids. The germline V gene has CDR1 SEHNR and CDR2 FQNEAQ (reference sequence). Trimming cost V 3 bases and J 8 bases; bases outside gene matches: 8. CDR3 loop: CASSFRGTGGWDEQFF. The CDR3 DNA follows: TGTGCCAGCAGCTTCCGTGGGACAGGGGGCTGGGATGAGCAGTTCTTC.

A few counts support this clone. V usage is TRBV7-6 and J usage is TRBJ2-1, with D hard to call. Germline CDR1 SGHVS, CDR2 FNYEAQ. This CDR3 is built from 15 residues. V shed 5 bases and J shed 4 bases, with 15 bases lying between them. This CDR3 is CASSPQGWQYNEQFF. The CDR3 region has the DNA TGTGCCAGCAGCCCCCAAGGTTGGCAGTACAATGAGCAGTTCTTC.

This chain links TRBV4-3 with TRBJ2-7; D uncertain. Germline CDR1 LGHNA, CDR2 YSLEER. This CDR3 comprises 15 residues. With 1 base removed from V and 2 bases from J, the gap between germline ends came to 12 bases. The CDR3 region is CASSQGWLGPYEQYF. The DNA of the CDR3 is TGCGCCAGCAGCCAAGGGTGGTTAGGACCCTACGAGCAGTACTTC.

The CDR3 DNA follows: TGTGCCAGCAGCTTAGGCTCGGGTACGGGGACTCAGCCCCAGCATTTT. Encoded protein: CASSLGSGTGTQPQHF. The gene calls are TRBV7-2 and TRBJ1-5, with D maybe TRBD1 (5 bases). Germline V gene data show CDR1 as SGHTA and CDR2 as FQGNSA. The ends were cut back, 1 base at V and 6 bases at J, with 16 bases in the middle. The CDR3 length is 16 residues.

V usage is TRBV14 and J usage is TRBJ1-2, with D hard to call. The CDR3 is made up of 17 amino acids. Germline CDR1 SGHDN, CDR2 FVKESK. Deletions cut 1 base from V and 2 bases from J, with 17 bases between. For the CDR3, the DNA is TGTGCCAGCAGCCAAGGGACCTACGAGACAAGGAACTATGGCTACACCTTC. This encodes CASSQGTYETRNYGYTF.

The V and J genes are TRBV27 and TRBJ2-7; D not resolved. The CDR3 runs 15 residues. Trimming stripped 3 bases from V and 2 bases from J, with 14 bases between. Germline CDR1 is MNHEY and CDR2 is SMNVEV (reference sequence). DNA of the CDR3: TGTGCCAGCAGTTTTGGTCACCCGACCACCTACGAGCAGTACTTC. Translated: CASSFGHPTTYEQYF.

The chain couples TRBV6-5 to TRBJ1-3, with 8 bases aligning to TRBD1. Trimming at V came to 0 bases and at J to 4 bases, leaving 2 bases not matched to a gene. The CDR3 covers 15 residues. The germline gives CDR1 MNHEY, CDR2 SVGAGI. The CDR3 is CASSYSSGGGNTIYF. The CDR3 DNA reads as TGTGCCAGCAGTTACTCATCAGGGGGCGGAAACACCATATATTTT.

The chain employs TRBV10-3 and TRBJ2-1, with D unresolved. Germline V gene sequence: CDR1 ENHRY, CDR2 SYGVKD. V lost 4 bases and J lost 5, with 9 bases in between. This CDR3 comprises 13 residues. The DNA for the CDR3 is TGTGCCATCAGTGCAGTCCTGGACAATGAGCAGTTCTTC. This encodes CAISAVLDNEQFF.

J is TRBJ2-3 and V is TRBV9; TRBD2 agrees at 9 bases. The CDR3 contains 15 residues. Per germline, CDR1 SGDLS and CDR2 YYNGEE. The V gene end was trimmed by 5 bases and the J gene end by 5 bases; junction bases not matched to a gene: 9. The CDR3 here is CASRQSGGPLDTQYF. The CDR3 nucleotides are TGTGCCAGCAGGCAAAGCGGGGGGCCCTTAGATACGCAGTATTTT.

The chain has TRBV18 and TRBJ2-5, with a possible D match to TRBD1 (6 bases). The V gene's germline CDR1 is KGHSH and CDR2 LQKENI. There are 14 residues in the CDR3. Trimming left V 4 bases short and J 7 bases short, with 16 bases between. The CDR3 DNA follows: TGTGCCAGCTCACAGGACAGTAGGGATGGGACCCAGTACTTC. Translating gives CASSQDSRDGTQYF.

The rearrangement uses TRBV19 and TRBJ2-7; D possibly matches TRBD1 or TRBD2 (6 bases each). Trimming removed 7 bases from V and 0 bases from J, with 16 bases in between. Germline CDR1 is LNHDA and CDR2 is SQIVND (reference sequence). This CDR3 comprises 15 residues. The CDR3 DNA reads TGTGCCAGTACCACGAGGAGGGGGGTCTCCTACGAGCAGTACTTC. It codes for CASTTRRGVSYEQYF.

This clone was observed a single time. The gene calls are TRBV5-1 and TRBJ1-6; unclear D gene. CDR1 and CDR2 from the germline V gene are SGHRS and YFSETQ. Trimming removed 4 bases at V and 4 bases at J, with 18 bases between. The CDR3 spans 17 residues. The CDR3 sequence: CASSINSLFGYNSPLHF. The CDR3 DNA reads as TGCGCCAGCAGCATAAACAGCCTTTTCGGGTATAATTCACCCCTCCACTTT.

The chain joins TRBV5-1 to TRBJ2-5; unclear D gene. V lost 0 bases and J 5 bases, leaving 2 bases between the germline ends. The CDR3 totals 11 residues. Germline V CDR1 and CDR2: SGHRS, YFSETQ. The CDR3 DNA reads TGCGCCAGCAGCTTGGAGGAGACCCAGTACTTC. As protein: CASSLEETQYF. The whole variable domain, remainder taken from reference TRBV5-1 and TRBJ2-5, is KAGVTQTPRYLIKTRGQQVTLSCSPISGHRSVSWYQQTPGQGLQFLFEYFSETQRNKGNFPGRFSGRQFSNSRSEMNVSTLELGDSALYLCASSLEETQYFGPGTRLLVL.

V gene TRBV11-2 combines with J gene TRBJ2-3; a weak D match, TRBD2 (6 bases). Germline CDR1 SGHAT, CDR2 FQNNGV. Trimming removed 1 base at V and 2 bases at J, with 22 bases between. The CDR3 has 19 amino acids. CDR3 residues: CASSLGPGGRDGTTDTQYF. In DNA, the CDR3 is TGTGCCAGCAGCTTAGGGCCAGGAGGGCGGGACGGGACCACAGATACGCAGTATTTT.

V and J are TRBV7-2 and TRBJ2-1; 8 bases line up with TRBD1. The CDR3 has 15 amino acids. V dropped 3 bases and J dropped 2; count of bases not matched to a gene: 3. Germline lookup yields CDR1 SGHTA and CDR2 FQGNSA. The CDR3 sequence: CASSFEDRAYNEQFF. The CDR3 DNA follows: TGTGCCAGCAGCTTCGAGGACAGGGCCTACAATGAGCAGTTCTTC.

This clone was observed once. The genes are TRBV4-1 and TRBJ2-7; the match to TRBD1 covers 8 bases. V was clipped by 6 bases and J by 5 bases; unmatched bases: 15. This CDR3 is 16 amino acids long. CDR1 MGHRA and CDR2 YSYEKL come from the germline V gene. In nucleotides, the CDR3 is TGCGCCAGCAGACTCGACCCCCGGGACAGGCCCCACGAGCAGTACTTC. Its translation is CASRLDPRDRPHEQYF.

This clone occurred a few times. J is TRBJ1-5 and V is TRBV4-2; D unresolved. Germline loops: CDR1 LGHNA, CDR2 YNFKEQ. V was pared by 0 bases and J by 1 base, with 7 bases between. This CDR3 is built from 15 residues. CDR3 DNA: TGTGCCAGCAGCCAAGAGTGGTACAGCAATCAGCCCCAGCATTTT. Protein product: CASSQEWYSNQPQHF.

The chain joins TRBV11-2 to TRBJ2-1; D is tentatively TRBD1 or TRBD2 (6 bases each). The length of the CDR3 is 18 residues. Germline loops: CDR1 SGHAT, CDR2 FQNNGV. V lost 1 base to trimming and J lost 8 bases, with 24 bases between them. The CDR3 DNA reads as TGTGCCAGCAGCTTAGGAGGAGCGCCACTCCGTAGGGGGGATGAGCAGTTCTTC. Amino acid sequence: CASSLGGAPLRRGDEQFF. Filled out from reference TRBV11-2 and TRBJ2-1, the complete variable domain reads EAGVAQSPRYKIIEKRQSVAFWCNPISGHATLYWYQQILGQGPKLLIQFQNNGVVDDSQLPKDRFSAERLKGVDSTLKIQPAKLEDSAVYLCASSLGGAPLRRGDEQFFGPGTRLTVL.

In nucleotides, the CDR3 is TGTGCCAGTCTCGCACGGGGGCCGTACACCCAGTACTTC. Translated, it gives CASLARGPYTQYF. The rearrangement joins TRBV5-6 to TRBJ2-5; D may match TRBD1 or TRBD2 (6 bases each). Trimming took off 8 bases at V and 8 bases at J, with 19 bases between the two ends. The CDR3 spans 13 residues. Germline CDR1 is SGHDT and CDR2 is YYEEEE.

The V gene is TRBV5-1, the J gene TRBJ1-4; 7 bases map to TRBD1. V lost 2 bases, J lost 3 bases, and 4 bases stayed unmatched. The germline V gene has CDR1 SGHRS and CDR2 YFSETQ. The CDR3 consists of 15 residues. CDR3 sequence reads: CASSFDGTANEKLFF. The DNA of the CDR3 is TGCGCCAGCAGCTTTGATGGGACAGCTAATGAAAAACTGTTTTTT.

The chain uses TRBV7-9 and TRBJ2-4; TRBD2 is a possible D gene (6 bases). V shed 5 bases and J shed 0 bases, with 14 bases lying between them. The CDR3 runs 16 residues. Germline CDR1 SEHNR, CDR2 FQNEAQ (reference sequence). The CDR3 loop is CASSPGREIAKNIQYF. DNA of the CDR3: TGTGCCAGCAGCCCCGGACGGGAGATAGCCAAAAACATTCAGTACTTC.

The J gene is TRBJ2-7, the V gene TRBV5-4; the D gene is possibly TRBD2 (6 bases). Per the germline V gene, CDR1 is SGHNT and CDR2 is YYREEE (reference sequence). Trimming removed 0 bases at V and 2 bases at J, with 12 bases between. The CDR3 length is 15 residues. The CDR3 DNA reads as TGTGCCAGCAGCTTGGCCGGCGGCGGGACCTACGAGCAGTACTTC. Translating it yields CASSLAGGGTYEQYF. The whole variable domain, filled in from reference TRBV5-4 and TRBJ2-7, reads ETGVTQSPTHLIKTRGQQVTLRCSSQSGHNTVSWYQQALGQGPQFIFQYYREEENGRGNFPPRFSGLQFPNYSSELNVNALELDDSALYLCASSLAGGGTYEQYFGPGTRLTVT.

This sequence joins TRBV19 and TRBJ1-5; TRBD1 agrees at 7 bases. Trimming cost V 7 bases and J 4 bases; bases outside gene matches: 10. Germline assignment: CDR1 LNHDA and CDR2 SQIVND (reference sequence). This CDR3 has 15 amino acids. CDR3 nucleotides: TGTGCCAGTACTCCCATACAGGGGACGAATCAGCCCCAGCATTTT. It yields the protein CASTPIQGTNQPQHF. Full variable domain (rest looked up from reference TRBV19 and TRBJ1-5): DGGITQSPKYLFRKEGQNVTLSCEQNLNHDAMYWYRQDPGQGLRLIYYSQIVNDFQKGDIAEGYSVSREKKESFPLTVTSAQKNPTAFYLCASTPIQGTNQPQHFGDGTRLSIL.